This T cell receptor (beta chain) originates from a study of blood T cell repertoires in COVID-19. Germline V lookup: CDR1 LNHDA, CDR2 SQIVND (reference sequence). The junction had 5 bases not matched to a gene; V was cut back by 4 bases and J by 3 bases. The CDR3 has 14 residues. Produced via immunoSEQ multiplex PCR; TCRdb's table is partial and in-frame only. This sample has about 100,000 clones, with just over 85% found just once. This sequence originates from a human donor in a cohort sampled during active COVID-19. This chain links TRBV19 with TRBJ1-1; the match to TRBD1 covers 7 bases. What was sequenced was peripheral blood. DNA for the CDR3: TGTGCCAGTAGTACCCAGGGACAGTACACTGAAGCTTTCTTT. It encodes CASSTQGQYTEAFF.